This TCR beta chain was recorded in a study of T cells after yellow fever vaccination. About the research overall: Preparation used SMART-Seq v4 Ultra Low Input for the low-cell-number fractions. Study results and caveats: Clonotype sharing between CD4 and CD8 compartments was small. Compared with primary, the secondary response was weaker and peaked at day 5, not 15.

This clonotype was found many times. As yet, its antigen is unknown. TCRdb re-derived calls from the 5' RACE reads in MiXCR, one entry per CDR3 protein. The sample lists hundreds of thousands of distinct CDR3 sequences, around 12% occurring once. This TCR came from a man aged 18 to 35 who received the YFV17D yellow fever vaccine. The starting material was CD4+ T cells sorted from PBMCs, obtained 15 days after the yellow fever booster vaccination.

Here the CDR3 reads CASSLRGFTDTQYF. The CDR3 nucleotides read TGTGCCAGCAGTCTTAGGGGGTTCACAGATACGCAGTATTTT. The chain employs TRBV3-1 and TRBJ2-3; tentative D call: TRBD1 (6 bases). The CDR3 is made up of 14 amino acids. The V and J ends lost 6 bases and 2 bases respectively, with 12 bases between them. The germline CDR1 and CDR2 sequences are LGHDT and YNNKEL (reference sequence).